The 5 T cell receptor beta chains in this list originate from one sample, sequenced in a study of PD-1 blockade in classical Hodgkin lymphoma. Brentuximab vedotin exposure varied, and every patient relapsed after autologous stem cell transplantation. TCRdb's copy holds only in-frame clones and misses some; the assay was immunoSEQ multiplex PCR. Of approximately 90,000 clones listed, about 93% were seen once; the top ten hold less than 3%. Here the sequenced sample was peripheral blood mononuclear cells (PBMCs), taken before the second cycle of nivolumab. The source of these receptors is a human donor with classical Hodgkin lymphoma.

The CDR3 DNA is TGTGCCAGTTCAACAGGGTCCTACGAGCAGTACTTC. The encoded protein is CASSTGSYEQYF. V gene TRBV19 combines with J gene TRBJ2-7, with D perhaps matching TRBD1 (6 bases). V lost 8 bases, J lost 1 base, and 9 bases lay in between. Germline V gives CDR1 LNHDA, CDR2 SQIVND (reference sequence). CDR3 length: 12 residues.

The CDR3 here is CASSRLAGGDEQFF. CDR3 DNA: TGTGCCAGCAGTCGACTAGCGGGGGGGGATGAGCAGTTCTTC. This chain links TRBV6-4 with TRBJ2-1; TRBD2 aligns across 14 bases. J gave up 8 bases and V 5 bases, and 2 bases lay outside the gene matches. There are 14 residues in the CDR3. The germline CDR1 and CDR2 sequences are MRHNA and SNTAGT.

This rearrangement joins TRBV28 to TRBJ1-2; 8 bases are a match to TRBD1. The germline CDR1 and CDR2 sequences are MDHEN and SYDVKM. The CDR3 consists of 15 residues. V was pared by 2 bases and J by 8 bases, with 10 bases of the junction left unmatched. CDR3 in DNA: TGTGCCAGCAGTTTAGGGGACAGGTGGGTCGAGGGCTACACCTTC. Translated, it gives CASSLGDRWVEGYTF.

The chain has TRBV28 and TRBJ2-4, with D hard to call. Trimming left V 6 bases short and J 15 bases short, with 18 bases between. In germline, CDR1 is MDHEN, CDR2 SYDVKM. This CDR3 contains 12 residues. CDR3 sequence (DNA): TGTGCCAGCAGCCGGACCCCTCACCCGCCGTACTTC. Its translation is CASSRTPHPPYF.

The chain links TRBV7-9 to TRBJ2-1; D unresolved. Germline V gene lookup returns CDR1 SEHNR and CDR2 FQNEAQ (reference sequence). This CDR3 region has 13 residues. Trimming left V 4 bases short and J 4 bases short, with 8 bases between. In nucleotides, the CDR3 is TGTGCCAGCAGCTCCCGTCGGTACAATGAGCAGTTCTTC. As protein: CASSSRRYNEQFF.